Below, one TCR beta chain is given with its context. Antigen unknown. This sample was taken from a study of T cell responses to AZD1222 COVID-19 vaccine. Profiled with immunoSEQ multiplex PCR; TCRdb holds only in-frame clones, not every one. The table records under 150,000 clones, 85% to 95% of them present only once. This CDR3 has 16 amino acids. Per germline, CDR1 LNHNV and CDR2 YYDKDF (reference sequence). V shed 3 bases, J shed 5 bases, and the junction held 7 bases outside the gene matches. Pooling covered second doses at about 4 or about 12 weeks. Whole-study results and caveats: The sample set comprised mostly white British donors with more females, and clonal diversity was possibly underestimated. Sampling that yielded the repertoires occurred only after the peak T cell response. Two doses of AZD1222 preceded a rise in Spike-specific TCR breadth and depth.

The chain is built from TRBV15 and TRBJ2-1, with 10 bases identical to TRBD2. The origin of this receptor is an adult who received the AZD1222 COVID-19 vaccine. This specimen consisted of peripheral blood, obtained 28 days after the second AZD1222 dose. CDR3 bases: TGTGCCACCAGCAGGGCTACTAGCGGGAAAAACAATGAGCAGTTCTTC. As protein: CATSRATSGKNNEQFF.